This T cell receptor (beta chain) was recorded in a study of blood T cell repertoires in COVID-19. Looking at the study overall: Collection of acute and convalescent COVID-19 samples took place in the United States, Italy and Spain. T cells, B-cell-depleted T cells, or PBMCs supplied cDNA or gDNA.

Authors' analysis steps: How many nucleated cells were present was estimated from reference gene primer amplification. Profiling relied on immunoSEQ multiplex PCR, and the TCRdb table lists in-frame clones only, not all of them. V and J calls plus clone size are reproduced from that table; the DNA served to infer D and trimming. The table shows roughly 79,000 clones, with over 80% occurring only once. V was pared by 6 bases and J by 5 bases, with 4 bases of the junction left unmatched. The CDR3 contains 12 residues. The source of this sequence is a man in his fifties with acute or convalescent COVID-19. Sequenced material: peripheral blood. The genes are TRBV12-3 or TRBV12-4 and TRBJ2-7, with 7 bases that match TRBD2. For the CDR3, the DNA is TGTGCCAGCAGAGGGAGGGGTAACGAGCAGTACTTC. Protein product: CASRGRGNEQYF.